This T cell receptor beta chain emerged from a study of Ad26.COV2.S vaccination and SARS-CoV-2 variants. Study-wide background: COV1001, an Ad26.COV2.S trial, supplied this vaccine-arm donor. Study-wide results and limits: Relative to placebo recipients, vaccine recipients exhibited elevated spike-specific TCR breadth.

Treatment specified: roughly 18 received Ad26.COV2.S at low or high dose, single or two shots; several received placebo; per-sample allocation not given. Specimen acquisition occurred on day 63 following the initial vaccine or placebo injection. On this clone: Antigen specificity is unknown.

Measured with immunoSEQ multiplex PCR; TCRdb has only the in-frame clones, and not every one. The sample holds about 350,000 clones, 88% seen once. This receptor was taken from a person aged 18-60 years who received the Ad26.COV2.S COVID-19 vaccine or a placebo. This specimen consisted of peripheral blood, obtained in a trial of Ad26.COV2.S vaccine versus placebo.

The CDR3 spells CASTTAGTGGVEQYF. DNA of the CDR3: TGTGCCAGCACCACCGCTGGGACAGGGGGCGTCGAGCAGTACTTC. The chain recombines TRBV5-6 with TRBJ2-7; 12 bases agree with TRBD1. The CDR3 length is 15 residues. From germline, CDR1 is SGHDT and CDR2 YYEEEE. V dropped 6 bases and J dropped 6; count of bases not matched to a gene: 10.